Below are 14 T cell receptor beta chains sequenced from a single sample in a study of STAT3 mutations in large granular lymphocyte leukemia. Findings and caveats of the study: Every T-cell large granular lymphocyte leukemia patient had at least one immunodominant TCR beta clonotype.

These receptors' antigens are unknown. Sequencing was performed with immunoSEQ multiplex PCR; in TCRdb, only in-frame clones are kept and a portion is missing. The sample lists 13,000 or so clones, about 90% occurring once. Material for sequencing was PBMCs. These receptors came from a human donor with T large granular lymphocyte leukemia. Some clones in this sample may be carry-over from other donors' samples.

V and J are TRBV6-5 and TRBJ2-1; 9 positions agree with TRBD1. Trimming at V came to 0 bases and at J to 7 bases, leaving 7 bases not matched to a gene. Germline loops: CDR1 MNHEY, CDR2 SVGAGI. The CDR3 loop spans 16 amino acids. CDR3 sequence reads: CASSYSVGTGLNEQFF. CDR3 DNA: TGTGCCAGCAGTTACTCAGTTGGGACAGGGTTGAATGAGCAGTTCTTC.

The chain combines TRBV5-1 with TRBJ2-7; no clear D. The germline CDR1 and CDR2 sequences are SGHRS and YFSETQ. The CDR3 length is 15 residues. Deletions cut 3 bases from V and 5 bases from J, with 18 bases between. CDR3: CASSYRDHPSDEQYF. The CDR3 DNA is TGCGCCAGCAGCTATAGAGACCACCCTTCCGACGAGCAGTACTTC.

V gene TRBV18 combines with J gene TRBJ1-5; a possible D gene is TRBD1 (5 bases). There are 19 residues in the CDR3. The germline CDR1 and CDR2 sequences are KGHSH and LQKENI. V was trimmed by 3 bases and J by 2 bases, leaving 23 bases between them. CDR3 bases: TGTGCCAGCTCACCTCTTCCCTTTTCGATTTTGGGGGGCAATCAGCCCCAGCATTTT. This codes for CASSPLPFSILGGNQPQHF.

This chain's CDR3 is CASSLRGRGRVGTEAFF. In DNA form, the CDR3 reads TGTGCCAGCAGTTTAAGGGGCAGGGGGCGGGTTGGCACTGAAGCTTTCTTT. This chain links TRBV27 with TRBJ1-1, with 8 bases identical to TRBD1. The CDR3 totals 17 residues. J lost 4 bases, V lost 2 bases, and 12 bases had no gene match. In germline, CDR1 is MNHEY, CDR2 SMNVEV (reference sequence).

This rearrangement joins TRBV28 to TRBJ2-1; 10 bases are a match to TRBD2. V dropped 7 bases and J dropped 8; count of bases not matched to a gene: 11. Germline CDR1 reads MDHEN; CDR2 reads SYDVKM. CDR3 size: 15 residues. The CDR3 sequence is CASTQGPSGSDEQFF. The CDR3 DNA is TGTGCCAGCACCCAAGGTCCTAGCGGGAGCGATGAGCAGTTCTTC.

The chain uses TRBV5-1 and TRBJ1-1; D gene ambiguous. This CDR3 comprises 13 residues. Trimming removed 0 bases from V and 6 bases from J, with 9 bases in between. Germline CDR1 and CDR2: SGHRS and YFSETQ. The CDR3 loop reads CASSLAGGAEAFF. The CDR3 DNA is TGCGCCAGCAGCTTGGCAGGAGGCGCTGAAGCTTTCTTT.

This clone was observed a few times. V usage is TRBV28 and J usage is TRBJ1-1; 8 nucleotides align to TRBD1. Germline V gene sequence: CDR1 MDHEN, CDR2 SYDVKM. This CDR3 is 12 amino acids long. Trimming cost V 5 bases and J 10 bases; bases outside gene matches: 6. The CDR3 nucleotides are TGTGCCAGCAGTCCCAGGGGGCTAGGAGCTTTCTTT. It encodes CASSPRGLGAFF.

The J gene is TRBJ1-2, the V gene TRBV18; D is perhaps TRBD1 (5 bases). The V and J ends lost 4 bases and 4 bases respectively, with 13 bases between them. The CDR3 extends over 14 amino acids. CDR1 is KGHSH and CDR2 is LQKENI in the germline V gene. Here the CDR3 reads CASSRRDGPYGYTF. The CDR3 DNA follows: TGTGCCAGCTCACGGAGGGACGGGCCCTATGGCTACACCTTC.

V and J are TRBV5-4 and TRBJ1-1; D gene unclear. There are 12 residues in the CDR3. The V end was cut by 5 bases, the J end by 5 bases, with 10 bases between. The germline gives CDR1 SGHNT, CDR2 YYREEE (reference sequence). For the CDR3, the DNA is TGTGCCAGCAGATTAGATGGGACTGAAGCTTTCTTT. As protein: CASRLDGTEAFF.

The gene calls are TRBV11-2 and TRBJ2-1; D is undetermined. V gave up 5 bases and J gave up 5 bases, with 10 bases separating them. The CDR3 consists of 13 residues. CDR1 is SGHAT and CDR2 is FQNNGV in the germline V gene. The CDR3 DNA reads as TGTGCCAGCAGCGCGGACCGAGACAATGAGCAGTTCTTC. Translated, it gives CASSADRDNEQFF.

The V call is TRBV7-9, the J call TRBJ2-5; D is uncertain. Germline CDR1 is SEHNR and CDR2 is FQNEAQ (reference sequence). V was clipped by 2 bases and J by 4 bases, with 11 bases between them. CDR3 length equals 14 residues. CDR3 sequence reads: CASSLLGSGETQYF. The CDR3 DNA reads TGTGCCAGCAGCTTACTGGGGTCGGGAGAGACCCAGTACTTC.

The chain uses TRBV11-2 and TRBJ1-6, with D perhaps TRBD1 (5 bases). This CDR3 spans 16 amino acids. Germline values: CDR1 SGHAT, CDR2 FQNNGV. V lost 3 bases to trimming and J lost 6 bases, with 15 bases between them. The CDR3 loop is CASSFRDFPLNSPLHF. The CDR3 DNA reads TGTGCCAGCAGCTTCCGGGACTTCCCCCTTAATTCACCCCTCCACTTT.

V gene TRBV19 combines with J gene TRBJ1-5, with D uncertain. The length of the CDR3 is 15 residues. Germline CDR1 and CDR2: LNHDA and SQIVND (reference sequence). Trimming left V 0 bases short and J 2 bases short, with 8 bases between. CDR3 nucleotide sequence: TGTGCCAGTAGTATAGAGGGAGGGCGCAATCAGCCCCAGCATTTT. Amino acid sequence: CASSIEGGRNQPQHF.

The V gene is TRBV30, the J gene TRBJ2-7; 9 nucleotides match TRBD2. The V segment lost 3 bases and the J segment 5 bases; nucleotides outside the gene matches: 11. Germline V gene lookup returns CDR1 GTSNPN and CDR2 SVGIG (reference sequence). There are 15 residues in the CDR3. The CDR3 DNA follows: TGTGCCTGGAGATTTTGGCTAGCGGGGAAAAACGAGCAGTACGTC. It yields the protein CAWRFWLAGKNEQYV.